The sequence of this TCR beta chain was determined in a study of human T cells and chemical hapten exposure. Looking at the study overall: The sensitizer, 2% DPC, was used on around 2 cm by around 2 cm of upper inner arm skin. Study results and limitations: High-frequency TCRs, those above 1 in 1000, stayed the same after DPC sensitization. Expanded TCRs showed more large CDR3 clusters than pre-sensitization or healthy control sets.

In its sample, this clonotype was seen a few times. No antigen is known for it. The V and J ends lost 5 bases and 5 bases respectively, with 10 bases between them. The germline V gene has CDR1 SGHTA and CDR2 FQGNSA. The CDR3 totals 13 residues. Original processing methods: Across samples, TCR counts had a median of approximately 100,000 and ranged from roughly 23,224 to 690,600. TCRdb fed the RACE reads into MiXCR, producing one record per CDR3 protein. TCRdb, rather than the study authors, made the V and J calls. The sample holds about 120,000 distinct CDR3 sequences, approximately 13% seen once. Time point given: pre-sensitization, week 0. Stated treatment: therapeutic diphenylcyclopropenone sensitization with weekly scalp DPC.

The origin of this receptor is a woman between 18 and 29 years old with alopecia areata. Some clones in this sample may be carry-over from other donors' samples. Sequencing used whole blood, obtained in connection with sensitization to the hapten diphenylcyclopropenone (DPC). This rearrangement joins TRBV7-2 to TRBJ1-5; D gene uncertain. The CDR3: CASSAQVDQPQHF. The CDR3 bases are TGTGCCAGCAGCGCCCAAGTGGATCAGCCCCAGCATTTT.